A single sample is the source of the 16 T cell receptor beta chains below, sequenced in a study of T cells in women clearing cervical HPV infection. The table came from immunoSEQ multiplex PCR; TCRdb's copy has only in-frame clones and leaves some out. The ten most abundant clones cover around 3.9% of a sample with about 25,000 clones. The specimen was blood buffy coat. The receptors derive from a woman aged 18-70 years with a cervical HPV16 infection that either progressed to CIN3+ or cleared (not recorded which).

On this clone itself: The sequence runs out 3 residues before the end of the CDR3; the remainder is reconstructed from the germline J gene. V usage is TRBV20-1 and J usage is TRBJ2-7; D is uncertain. Trimming stripped 4 bases from V and 0 bases from J, with 7 bases between. CDR3 length: 12 amino acids. CDR1 and CDR2 from the germline V gene are DFQATT and SNEGSKA (reference sequence). This chain's CDR3 is CSAIGSSYEQYF. The CDR3 bases that were read are TGCAGTGCTATTGGTAGCTCCTACGAG.

This clone is called large (0.1 to 1%) based on its frequency. Germline is not matched at one junction end, which may reflect a read error. Sequencing ends 3 residues short of the CDR3 end; the germline J gene provides the rest. The J gene is TRBJ1-6, the V gene TRBV4-2; 7 bases line up with TRBD1. CDR1 and CDR2 from the germline V gene are LGHNA and YNFKEQ. The CDR3 has 15 residues. The CDR3 sequence: CASSQDVTGYSPLHF. The DNA read from the CDR3 is TGCGCCAGCAGCCAAGATGTGACAGGGTATTCACCC.

About this clone itself: The CDR3 end falls 3 residues outside the read, so it is completed with the germline J gene. The V call is TRBV7-2, the J call TRBJ1-2, with TRBD1 matching over 9 bases. The CDR3 is made up of 13 amino acids. The germline V gene encodes CDR1 SGHTA and CDR2 FQGNSA. V lost 6 bases to trimming and J lost 4 bases; unmatched junction nucleotides: 3. Incomplete CDR3 DNA: TGTGCCAGCAGTGGGGGACAGGGCTATGGC. Translation: CASSGGQGYG. The whole CDR3 sequence is CASSGGQGYGYTF.

Worth noting for this clone: The read halts 3 residues ahead of the CDR3 end, with the missing end drawn from the germline J gene. J is TRBJ2-1 and V is TRBV19; a weak D match, TRBD1 (6 bases). Germline loops: CDR1 LNHDA, CDR2 SQIVND (reference sequence). The length of the CDR3 is 13 residues. Trimming cost V 7 bases and J 8 bases, with 15 bases left between them. The sequenced CDR3 bases are TGTGCCAGTAAACGGCGGGCAGGGGATGAG. Encoded protein: CASKRRAGDE. The full-length CDR3 reads as CASKRRAGDEQFF.

A note on this clone: A read error may account for a junction end that differs from germline. The CDR3 goes on 3 residues after the read ends, and that part is filled in from the germline J gene. J is TRBJ2-5 and V is TRBV2; D is undetermined. The CDR3 has 13 amino acids. Germline lookup yields CDR1 SNHLY and CDR2 FYNNEI. CDR3 protein: CASSEDKLETQYF. The CDR3 bases that were read are TGTGCCAGCAGCGAAGACAAGTTAGAGACC.

Comment on this clone: The junction does not match germline at one end; this may be a read error. The read halts 3 residues ahead of the CDR3 end, with the missing end drawn from the germline J gene. Other DNA sequences in this sample translate to the same CDR3. J is TRBJ1-3 and V is TRBV29-1, with D uncertain. The CDR3 has 14 amino acids. Germline V gives CDR1 SQVTM, CDR2 ANQGSEA. The CDR3 DNA, read in part, is TGCAGCGTTGCAGGCAGGAACTCTGGAAACACA. Its translation is CSVAGRNSGNT. The full CDR3 sequence reads CSVAGRNSGNTIYF. The full variable domain, in which reference TRBV29-1 and TRBJ1-3 provide the parts outside the CDR3, is SAVISQKPSRDICQRGTSLTIQCQVDSQVTMMFWYRQQPGQSLTLIATANQGSEATYESGFVIDKFPISRPNLTFSTLTVSNMSPEDSSIYLCSVAGRNSGNTIYFGEGSWLTVV.

Remarks on this clone: The sequence runs out 3 residues before the end of the CDR3; the remainder is reconstructed from the germline J gene. V and J are TRBV30 and TRBJ1-5, with 7 positions matching TRBD1. CDR1 and CDR2 (germline): GTSNPN, SVGIG (reference sequence). The CDR3 length is 13 residues. The sequenced CDR3 bases are TGTGCCTGGAGCAGGGGGATTACAGATCCC. This sequence encodes CAWSRGITDP. The whole CDR3 region reads CAWSRGITDPQHF.

Details on this clone: The read terminates 3 residues before the CDR3 end, so the remaining end is supplied by the germline J gene. The V call is TRBV5-1, the J call TRBJ2-5; 12 nucleotides line up with TRBD2. The CDR3 runs 16 residues. Germline CDR1 reads SGHRS; CDR2 reads YFSETQ. J was trimmed by 5 bases and V by 3 bases; bases with no gene match: 8. The sequenced part of the CDR3 DNA is TGCGCCAGCAGCTCTAGCGGGGGGGTTGTTCGGGAGACC. This codes for CASSSSGGVVRET. The CDR3, in full, reads CASSSSGGVVRETQYF.

On this clone: Read data end 3 residues before the CDR3 end; the end is taken from the germline J gene. The rearrangement links TRBV20-1 to TRBJ2-7; D gene ambiguous. The CDR3 totals 14 residues. CDR1 and CDR2 (germline): DFQATT, SNEGSKA (reference sequence). V gave up 0 bases and J gave up 2 bases, with 11 bases separating them. CDR3: CSARDLSGPYEQYF. CDR3 DNA, as far as it was read: TGCAGTGCTAGAGATCTGTCCGGTCCCTACGAG.

Incomplete CDR3 DNA: TGTGCCTGGAGCCTCGGGGCAGGGGGTTCACCG. Translated, it gives CAWSLGAGGSP. The whole CDR3 region reads CAWSLGAGGSPLFF. This chain joins TRBV30 and TRBJ2-2, with TRBD1 matching over 7 bases. The read halts 3 residues ahead of the CDR3 end, with the missing end drawn from the germline J gene. Germline-derived CDR1 and CDR2 are GTSNPN and SVGIG (reference sequence). The CDR3 consists of 14 residues.

Notes on this clone: The read finishes 3 residues shy of the CDR3 end, and the germline J gene is used to complete it. The gene calls are TRBV19 and TRBJ1-5; 7 bases line up with TRBD1. Trimming cost V 7 bases and J 2 bases; bases outside gene matches: 8. The CDR3 extends over 15 amino acids. Germline V gene sequence: CDR1 LNHDA, CDR2 SQIVND (reference sequence). CDR3 residues: CASNGQAGGNQPQHF. CDR3 bases read: TGTGCCAGTAATGGACAGGCCGGGGGCAATCAGCCC.

In regard to this clone: The read gets to within 3 residues of the CDR3 end, and the germline J gene fills in the rest. The V and J genes are TRBV19 and TRBJ1-5; 11 positions match TRBD1. CDR1 and CDR2 (germline): LNHDA, SQIVND (reference sequence). The junction had 6 bases not matched to a gene; V was cut back by 2 bases and J by 9 bases. The CDR3 runs to 15 residues. The sequenced CDR3 bases are TGTGCCAGTAGTATACGCGGGACAGGGGGGTGGCCC. It specifies CASSIRGTGGWP. The entire CDR3 reads CASSIRGTGGWPQHF.

Turning to this clone: Coverage ceases 3 residues before the CDR3 finishes, and the germline J gene fills in the end. The rearrangement joins TRBV7-2 to TRBJ1-2; D gene unclear. Germline CDR1 reads SGHTA; CDR2 reads FQGNSA. The CDR3 loop spans 15 amino acids. CDR3 sequence reads: CASSLRGSSTDTYTF. The part of the CDR3 DNA that was read is TGTGCCAGCAGCCTCCGCGGTTCTAGCACAGATACA.

As for this clone: An end of the junction does not agree with germline; a read error may underlie this. The read is 3 residues too short to cover the CDR3 end, so that end is filled in from the germline J gene. The same CDR3 can be traced to other DNA sequences in this sample. The chain employs TRBV5-1 and TRBJ1-3, with TRBD1 identical over 7 bases. Germline assignment: CDR1 SGHRS and CDR2 YFSETQ. This CDR3 is 17 amino acids long. The CDR3 sequence: CASSLARDSLSGNTIYF. The part of the CDR3 DNA that was read is TGCGCCAGCAGCTTGGCCAGGGACAGTCTCTCTGGAAACACA.

A note on this clone: The read halts 3 residues ahead of the CDR3 end, with the missing end drawn from the germline J gene. The gene calls are TRBV7-9 and TRBJ1-2; tentatively, D is TRBD1 (6 bases). The CDR3 consists of 13 residues. Germline CDR1 is SEHNR and CDR2 is FQNEAQ (reference sequence). The CDR3 loop reads CASSLAGARGYTF. The CDR3 bases that were read are TGTGCCAGCAGCTTGGCAGGGGCGCGGGGC.

With regard to this clone: The read falls 3 residues short of the CDR3 end, and the missing part is taken from the germline J gene. J is TRBJ2-7 and V is TRBV20-1, with D possibly being TRBD1 or TRBD2 (5 bases each). The ends were cut back, 0 bases at V and 2 bases at J, with 11 bases in the middle. Germline CDR1 and CDR2: DFQATT and SNEGSKA (reference sequence). CDR3 size: 14 residues. Incomplete CDR3 DNA: TGCAGTGCTAGAGATCATCAGGGAGCCTACGAG. Amino acid sequence: CSARDHQGAYE. The whole CDR3 is CSARDHQGAYEQYF.